The 24 T cell receptor beta chains below come from one sample, sequenced in a study of blood T cells in healthy people across ages (dated by TCRdb to about 2015). The library was obtained by 5' RACE. The sample was run on an Illumina HiSeq 2500. A second about 6 to 11 cycle PCR used a sample-barcoded 5' primer and a J-beta primer mix. TCRdb redid the processing of the public reads, applying fastp at Q25 and MiXCR, and retained in-frame beta chains. Entries are consolidated by CDR3 protein sequence, retaining the most common genes and DNA. For this sample there are about 1.1 million distinct CDR3 sequences; more than 30% appear just once. 10% to 15% of the sample belongs to the ten largest clones. The material sequenced was blood. All receptors derive from a man younger than 35 in good health.

A few counts support this clonotype. The chain recombines TRBV4-3 with TRBJ2-1; unclear D gene. The V gene lost 3 bases and the J gene lost 0 bases, with 18 bases spanning the gap. This CDR3 comprises 18 residues. CDR1 and CDR2 (germline): LGHNA, YSLEER. In nucleotides, the CDR3 is TGCGCCAGCAGCCACCCCTCAGGACCAGATAACTCCTACAATGAGCAGTTCTTC. Its protein product is CASSHPSGPDNSYNEQFF.

This clonotype was detected ten times or more. The chain is built from TRBV20-1 and TRBJ1-1; D remains ambiguous. The CDR3 has 12 residues. CDR1 DFQATT and CDR2 SNEGSKA come from the germline V gene (reference sequence). Trimming removed 5 bases at V and 3 bases at J, with 10 bases between. CDR3 region: CSAYRADTEAFF. In DNA form, the CDR3 reads TGCAGTGCTTACCGTGCAGACACTGAAGCTTTCTTT.

There are many counts of this clonotype. The chain combines TRBV29-1 with TRBJ1-1, with D uncertain. Germline V gene data show CDR1 as SQVTM and CDR2 as ANQGSEA. Trimming took off 7 bases at V and 4 bases at J, with 19 bases between the two ends. The CDR3 consists of 14 residues. The CDR3 DNA follows: TGCAGCGCCCCCGGCACAACCTTGGGCACTGAAGCTTTCTTT. Translating it yields CSAPGTTLGTEAFF.

The chain employs TRBV4-1 and TRBJ2-6; D might be TRBD1 or TRBD2, each matching 6 bases. The CDR3 has 18 residues. CDR1 and CDR2 (germline): MGHRA, YSYEKL. V lost 1 base to trimming and J lost 1 base, with 14 bases between them. This chain's CDR3 is CASSQVGGLISGANVLTF. The DNA for the CDR3 is TGCGCCAGCAGCCAAGTTGGGGGGCTTATTTCTGGGGCCAACGTCCTGACTTTC.

This clonotype was seen ten or more times. The CDR3 sequence: CASSPSGGDNEQFF. CDR3 DNA sequence: TGCGCCAGCAGCCCTAGCGGGGGGGACAATGAGCAGTTCTTC. The chain has TRBV5-1 and TRBJ2-1; 12 bases agree with TRBD2. The germline gives CDR1 SGHRS, CDR2 YFSETQ. The CDR3 spans 14 residues. The trim removed 4 bases at V and 5 bases at J, leaving 1 base unmatched.

The chain employs TRBV7-2 and TRBJ2-1, with D hard to call. Germline lookup yields CDR1 SGHTA and CDR2 FQGNSA. V lost 5 bases, J lost 9 bases, and 11 bases lay in between. The CDR3 extends over 12 amino acids. The CDR3 loop reads CASSRRVTEQFF. The CDR3 DNA sequence: TGTGCCAGCAGCCGAAGAGTGACTGAGCAGTTCTTC.

This clonotype was counted only a few times. This rearrangement joins TRBV25-1 to TRBJ1-4; no definite D call. The germline gives CDR1 MGHDK, CDR2 SYGVNS. The V and J ends lost 4 bases and 7 bases respectively, with 19 bases between them. CDR3 length: 16 residues. CDR3 loop: CASSGGPRFEGEKLFF. The DNA of the CDR3 is TGTGCCAGCAGTGGAGGGCCCCGTTTCGAGGGTGAAAAACTGTTTTTT.

The V and J genes are TRBV20-1 and TRBJ1-4, with TRBD1 matching 9 bases. CDR1 and CDR2 (germline): DFQATT, SNEGSKA (reference sequence). The CDR3 has 15 amino acids. J was trimmed by 6 bases and V by 0 bases; bases with no gene match: 5. CDR3 bases: TGCAGTGCTAGAGAGGTAGACAGGGGGTATGAAAAACTGTTTTTT. Translation: CSAREVDRGYEKLFF.

This clonotype is a singleton in its sample. The rearrangement joins TRBV5-1 to TRBJ2-2; D gene unclear. The CDR3 runs to 15 residues. V lost 0 bases and J 5 bases, leaving 11 bases between the germline ends. CDR1 and CDR2 (germline): SGHRS, YFSETQ. CDR3 region: CASSLGRIGTGELFF. DNA for the CDR3: TGCGCCAGCAGCTTGGGCAGGATCGGAACCGGGGAGCTGTTTTTT.

Notes on this clonotype: This may be a read error: a much more frequent sequence differs by one nucleotide. V and J are TRBV5-1 and TRBJ1-5; maybe TRBD1 (6 bases). The CDR3 has 15 residues. Germline CDR1 reads SGHRS; CDR2 reads YFSETQ. CDR3 sequence (DNA): TGCGCCGGCAGCTTGGCCCCGGGACAAAATCAGCCCCAGCATTTT. Translated, it gives CAGSLAPGQNQPQHF.

V usage is TRBV28 and J usage is TRBJ2-7; the match to TRBD2 covers 11 bases. Germline V gene sequence: CDR1 MDHEN, CDR2 SYDVKM. V lost 5 bases and J lost 3; bases outside the gene matches: 6. CDR3 length equals 15 residues. The CDR3 sequence: CASSPRLAGHYEQYF. As DNA, the CDR3 is TGTGCCAGCAGTCCACGACTAGCGGGGCACTACGAGCAGTACTTC.

This clonotype was recorded only once. A junction boundary mismatches the germline segment, possibly from a read error. The chain is built from TRBV29-1 and TRBJ2-1; TRBD2 might be the D (6 bases). This CDR3 has 11 residues. CDR1 SQVTM and CDR2 ANQGSEA come from the germline V gene. In nucleotides, the CDR3 is TGCAGCGCTGAACAGGACTACGAGCAGTTCTTC. Amino acid sequence: CSAEQDYEQFF.

This clonotype was detected ten times or more. This rearrangement joins TRBV5-5 to TRBJ2-4; 7 bases map to TRBD2. The germline V gene has CDR1 SGHKS and CDR2 YYEKEE (reference sequence). The CDR3 totals 11 residues. J gave up 14 bases and V 4 bases, and 6 bases lay outside the gene matches. CDR3: CASSKGLKEYF. DNA of the CDR3: TGTGCCAGCAGCAAGGGACTAAAAGAGTACTTC. Full variable domain (remainder filled in from reference TRBV5-5 and TRBJ2-4): DAGVTQSPTHLIKTRGQQVTLRCSPISGHKSVSWYQQVLGQGPQFIFQYYEKEERGRGNFPDRFSARQFPNYSSELNVNALLLGDSALYLCASSKGLKEYFGAGTRLSVL.

The chain uses TRBV7-3 and TRBJ2-7, with D perhaps TRBD1 or TRBD2 (5 bases each). The CDR3 has 14 amino acids. Germline values: CDR1 SGHTA, CDR2 FQGTGA. Trimming left V 2 bases short and J 7 bases short, with 15 bases between. CDR3 sequence reads: CASSLSAGSNEQYF. The CDR3 DNA reads as TGTGCCAGCAGCTTATCGGCAGGGAGTAATGAGCAGTACTTC. Full variable domain (remainder filled in from reference TRBV7-3 and TRBJ2-7): GAGVSQTPSNKVTEKGKYVELRCDPISGHTALYWYRQSLGQGPEFLIYFQGTGAADDSGLPNDRFFAVRPEGSVSTLKIQRTERGDSAVYLCASSLSAGSNEQYFGPGTRLTVT.

V gene TRBV5-1 combines with J gene TRBJ2-3; no reliable D call. Germline CDR1 SGHRS, CDR2 YFSETQ. The V gene lost 2 bases and the J gene lost 4 bases, with 8 bases spanning the gap. This CDR3 region has 13 residues. CDR3 coding DNA: TGCGCCAGCAGCTTTCTCGGGTCAGATACGCAGTATTTT. This encodes CASSFLGSDTQYF. The full variable domain, in which reference TRBV5-1 and TRBJ2-3 provide the parts outside the CDR3, is KAGVTQTPRYLIKTRGQQVTLSCSPISGHRSVSWYQQTPGQGLQFLFEYFSETQRNKGNFPGRFSGRQFSNSRSEMNVSTLELGDSALYLCASSFLGSDTQYFGPGTRLTVL.

The chain employs TRBV7-3 and TRBJ2-2; 7 positions agree with TRBD2. Germline CDR1 reads SGHTA; CDR2 reads FQGTGA. J lost 5 bases, V lost 4 bases, and 4 bases had no gene match. This CDR3 region has 14 residues. In nucleotides, the CDR3 is TGTGCCAGCAGCTCCAGGGAGGGGACCGGGGAGCTGTTTTTT. Residues: CASSSREGTGELFF.

Turning to this clonotype: The junction shows a germline mismatch at one end, possibly a read error. The chain has TRBV6-2 or TRBV6-3 and TRBJ1-5; tentatively, D is TRBD1 (5 bases). The CDR3 length is 14 residues. Germline-derived CDR1 and CDR2 are MNHEY and SVGEGT. CDR3 in DNA: TGTGTCAGCAATCGACGGGGGGGCAATCAGCCCCAGCATTTT. Its protein is CVSNRRGGNQPQHF.

At least ten counts were recorded for this clonotype. CDR3 nucleotides: TGTGCCAGCAGTTTATCTCCAGGGGGGAACACAGATACGCAGTATTTT. Its protein is CASSLSPGGNTDTQYF. The chain links TRBV27 to TRBJ2-3; possible D gene TRBD1, 7 bases. Germline lookup yields CDR1 MNHEY and CDR2 SMNVEV (reference sequence). The CDR3 is 16 residues long. The ends were cut back, 0 bases at V and 2 bases at J, with 12 bases in the middle.

This chain uses TRBV2 with TRBJ1-5; possibly TRBD1 for D (5 bases). Trimming took 4 bases from V and 2 from J, leaving 9 bases between them. This CDR3 comprises 14 residues. CDR1 is SNHLY and CDR2 is FYNNEI in the germline V gene. The CDR3 bases are TGTGCCAGCAGTGCGGGACTGCGCAATCAGCCCCAGCATTTT. It codes for CASSAGLRNQPQHF.

The rearrangement links TRBV9 to TRBJ2-1; no clear D gene. The CDR3 covers 15 residues. Germline V gives CDR1 SGDLS, CDR2 YYNGEE. V was trimmed by 4 bases and J by 2 bases, leaving 13 bases between them. The CDR3 nucleotides are TGTGCCAGCAGCCCCCATCCCTCCGCCTACAATGAGCAGTTCTTC. Its translation is CASSPHPSAYNEQFF.

V gene TRBV4-3 combines with J gene TRBJ1-1; D not resolved. The CDR3 covers 14 residues. CDR1 is LGHNA, CDR2 YSLEER, per germline. Between the trimmed V and J ends, which lost 0 bases and 4 bases, there was a span of 9 bases. CDR3 residues: CASSQDSRATEAFF. CDR3 in DNA: TGCGCCAGCAGCCAAGACTCCCGGGCCACTGAAGCTTTCTTT.

The rearrangement joins TRBV5-1 to TRBJ2-1; 11 bases agree with TRBD2. Trimming removed 6 bases from V and 5 bases from J; junction bases left unmatched: 10. The CDR3 extends over 16 amino acids. Germline V gene data show CDR1 as SGHRS and CDR2 as YFSETQ. CDR3: CASTALAGGVDNEQFF. In DNA, the CDR3 is TGCGCCAGCACCGCTTTAGCGGGGGGGGTGGACAATGAGCAGTTCTTC.

There are a few counts of this clonotype. The CDR3 nucleotides are TGTGCCAGCAGCACTGGTGCGGAAAGATCCACAGATACGCAGTATTTT. As protein: CASSTGAERSTDTQYF. The chain carries TRBV7-2 and TRBJ2-3; D is uncertain. Trimming stripped 5 bases from V and 2 bases from J, with 17 bases between. Germline CDR1 and CDR2: SGHTA and FQGNSA. This CDR3 is 16 amino acids long.

The chain carries TRBV20-1 and TRBJ2-7; the D gene is possibly TRBD1 (8 bases). This CDR3 is 14 amino acids long. V lost 6 bases, J lost 4 bases, and 19 bases lay in between. Germline assignment: CDR1 DFQATT and CDR2 SNEGSKA (reference sequence). CDR3 DNA sequence: TGCAGTGCCCTAGCCGACAGGGGAGGGTACGAGCAGTACTTC. Translating it yields CSALADRGGYEQYF.